The rows below give T cell receptor beta chains drawn from one sample of a study of CD8+CD57+ T cells in acquired aplastic anemia. MiXCR was run by TCRdb on the reads, yielding one entry per CDR3 protein. The sample lists about 190,000 distinct CDR3 sequences, roughly 64% occurring once. The sequenced sample was sorted CD4+, CD8+, or CD8+CD57+ T cells (not recorded which) from PBMCs. Receptors originate from a human donor with severe aplastic anemia or a healthy control (not recorded which). Both conserved end residues are part of each CDR3. The order of the fields is V gene, D gene, J gene, clone size, CDR3 protein, CDR3 DNA. A D gene is named only where the DNA matches it firmly. Clone size is given for some rows only: seen once, a few or many times, or a class if the clone is expanded.

>TRBV7-8|-|TRBJ2-7|-
CASSSGRDSYEQYF
TGTGCCAGCAGCTCGGGGAGAGACTCCTACGAGCAGTACTTC
>TRBV20-1|TRBD1|TRBJ2-3|-
CSALDRGYTDTQYF
TGCAGTGCCCTGGACAGGGGGTACACAGATACGCAGTATTTT
>TRBV2|-|TRBJ2-7|-
CASQNYEQYF
TGTGCCAGCCAGAACTACGAGCAGTACTTC
>TRBV28|TRBD1|TRBJ2-5|-
CASSPGTGGQETQYF
TGTGCCAGCAGTCCCGGGACAGGGGGCCAAGAGACCCAGTACTTC
>TRBV20-1|TRBD2|TRBJ2-7|few
CSGSGGGGEQYF
TGCAGTGGTTCTGGCGGGGGGGGAGAGCAGTACTTC
>TRBV7-6|-|TRBJ2-7|few
CASSPLGTNEQYF
TGTGCCAGCAGCCCGTTAGGGACCAACGAGCAGTACTTC
>TRBV20-1|TRBD2|TRBJ2-5|many
CSAPARTSGGVQQETQYF
TGCAGTGCCCCAGCCCGGACTAGCGGGGGGGTACAACAAGAGACCCAGTACTTC
>TRBV4-1|-|TRBJ2-6|-
CASSQEGGSGANVLTF
TGTGCCAGCAGCCAAGAGGGGGGGTCTGGGGCCAACGTCCTGACTTTC
>TRBV24-1|TRBD1|TRBJ1-4|-
CAIGSRDSPEKLFF
TGTGCCATCGGTAGCCGGGACAGCCCTGAAAAACTGTTTTTT
>TRBV29-1|-|TRBJ2-2|-
CSVDTNTGELFF
TGCAGCGTTGACACCAACACCGGGGAGCTGTTTTTT
>TRBV19|-|TRBJ1-6|-
CASSGGLYNSPLHF
TGTGCCAGTAGTGGGGGTCTCTATAATTCACCCCTCCACTTT
>TRBV19|-|TRBJ1-1|-
CASSIGQQNTEAFF
TGTGCCAGTAGTATAGGACAGCAGAACACTGAAGCTTTCTTT
>TRBV11-3|TRBD1|TRBJ2-7|-
CASSLPRGLSYEQYF
TGTGCCAGCAGCCTCCCCAGGGGGCTTTCCTACGAGCAGTACTTC
>TRBV9|TRBD1|TRBJ2-7|-
CASSPDRGAYEQYF
TGTGCCAGCAGCCCCGACAGGGGGGCCTACGAGCAGTACTTC
>TRBV7-4|-|TRBJ2-7|once
CASSLTGMGYEQYF
TGTGCCAGCAGCTTAACAGGGATGGGCTACGAGCAGTACTTC
>TRBV2|-|TRBJ1-3|many
CASRVSGNTIYF
TGTGCCAGCAGAGTCTCTGGAAACACCATATATTTT
>TRBV14|-|TRBJ1-1|many
CASSQVFSGADTEAFF
TGTGCCAGCAGCCAAGTTTTTTCAGGGGCTGACACTGAAGCTTTCTTT
>TRBV20-1|-|TRBJ2-5|few
CSASPTGTRLISTQYF
TGCAGTGCTAGCCCAACGGGCACCAGGCTGATTTCGACCCAGTACTTC
>TRBV7-9|TRBD2|TRBJ2-7|-
CASSFSSGGSSYEQYF
TGTGCCAGCAGCTTTTCGAGCGGGGGGAGCTCCTACGAGCAGTACTTC